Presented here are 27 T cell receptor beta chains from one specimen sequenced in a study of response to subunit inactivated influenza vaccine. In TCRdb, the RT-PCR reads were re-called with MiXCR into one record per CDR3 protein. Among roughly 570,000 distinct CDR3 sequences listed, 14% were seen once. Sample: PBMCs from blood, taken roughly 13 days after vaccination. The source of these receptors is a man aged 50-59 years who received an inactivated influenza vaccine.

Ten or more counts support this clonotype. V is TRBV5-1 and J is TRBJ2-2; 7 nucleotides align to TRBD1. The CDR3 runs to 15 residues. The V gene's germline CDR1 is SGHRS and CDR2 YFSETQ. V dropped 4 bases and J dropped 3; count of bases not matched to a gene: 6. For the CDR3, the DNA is TGCGCCAGCAGCCTCTACGACAGGGACACCGGGGAGCTGTTTTTT. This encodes CASSLYDRDTGELFF.

The DNA for the CDR3 is TGTGCCAGCAGTTCCGCGGGGGGAGTTTACGAGCAGTACTTC. The encoded protein is CASSSAGGVYEQYF. This chain joins TRBV28 and TRBJ2-7, with 8 bases matching TRBD2. Germline V gene lookup returns CDR1 MDHEN and CDR2 SYDVKM. The CDR3 extends over 14 amino acids. Losses at the gene ends were 4 bases for V and 4 bases for J; bases not matched to a gene: 6.

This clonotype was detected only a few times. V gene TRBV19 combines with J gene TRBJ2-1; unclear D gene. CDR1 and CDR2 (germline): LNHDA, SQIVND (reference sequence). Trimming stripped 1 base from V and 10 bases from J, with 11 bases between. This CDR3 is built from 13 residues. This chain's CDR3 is CASSIAFRREQFF. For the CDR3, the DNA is TGTGCCAGTAGTATAGCGTTTCGGCGGGAGCAGTTCTTC.

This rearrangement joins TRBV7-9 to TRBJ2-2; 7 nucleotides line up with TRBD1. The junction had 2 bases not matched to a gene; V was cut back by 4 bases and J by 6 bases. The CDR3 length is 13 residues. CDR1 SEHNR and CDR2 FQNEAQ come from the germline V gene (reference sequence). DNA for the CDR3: TGTGCCAGCAGCTCCACAGGGGCCGGGGAGCTGTTTTTT. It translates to CASSSTGAGELFF.

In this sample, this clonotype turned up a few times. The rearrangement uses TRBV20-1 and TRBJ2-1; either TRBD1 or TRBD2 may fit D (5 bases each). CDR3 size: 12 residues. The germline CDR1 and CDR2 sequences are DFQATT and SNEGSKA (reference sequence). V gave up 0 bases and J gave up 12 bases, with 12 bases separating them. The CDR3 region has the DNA TGCAGTGCTAGAGAGGGGGATATTCGGCAGTTCTTC. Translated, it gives CSAREGDIRQFF.

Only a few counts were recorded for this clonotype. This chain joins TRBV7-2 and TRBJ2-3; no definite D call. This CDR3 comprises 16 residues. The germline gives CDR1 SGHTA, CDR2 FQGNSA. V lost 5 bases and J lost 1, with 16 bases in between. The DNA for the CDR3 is TGTGCCAGCAGCCCCCCGTGGGGTTCAGGCACAGATACGCAGTATTTT. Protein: CASSPPWGSGTDTQYF.

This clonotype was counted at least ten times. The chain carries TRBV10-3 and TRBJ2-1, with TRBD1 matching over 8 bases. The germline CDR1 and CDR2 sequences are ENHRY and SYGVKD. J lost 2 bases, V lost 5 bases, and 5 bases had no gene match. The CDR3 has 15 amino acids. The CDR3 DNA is TGTGCCATCAGTCTTGCAGGGGGCGCCTACAATGAGCAGTTCTTC. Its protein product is CAISLAGGAYNEQFF.

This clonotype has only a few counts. The CDR3 spells CASSPGLAANIQYF. As DNA, the CDR3 is TGCGCCAGCAGCCCGGGACTAGCGGCAAACATTCAGTACTTC. The V gene is TRBV5-1, the J gene TRBJ2-4, with TRBD2 identical over 11 bases. The V gene end was trimmed by 4 bases and the J gene end by 6 bases; junction bases not matched to a gene: 3. The CDR3 has 14 amino acids. CDR1 and CDR2 from the germline V gene are SGHRS and YFSETQ.

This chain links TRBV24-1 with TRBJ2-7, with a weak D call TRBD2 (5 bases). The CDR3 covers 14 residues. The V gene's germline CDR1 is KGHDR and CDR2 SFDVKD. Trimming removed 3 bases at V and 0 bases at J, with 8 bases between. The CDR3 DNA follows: TGTGCCACCAGTGATCCGGGGTCCTCCTACGAGCAGTACTTC. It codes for CATSDPGSSYEQYF.

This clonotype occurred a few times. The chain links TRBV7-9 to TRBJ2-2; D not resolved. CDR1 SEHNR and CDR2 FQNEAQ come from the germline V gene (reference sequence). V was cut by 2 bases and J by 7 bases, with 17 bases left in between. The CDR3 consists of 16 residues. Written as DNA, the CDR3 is TGTGCCAGCAGCTTAAATCTGTTGGGATTTGGCGGGGAGCTGTTTTTT. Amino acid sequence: CASSLNLLGFGGELFF.

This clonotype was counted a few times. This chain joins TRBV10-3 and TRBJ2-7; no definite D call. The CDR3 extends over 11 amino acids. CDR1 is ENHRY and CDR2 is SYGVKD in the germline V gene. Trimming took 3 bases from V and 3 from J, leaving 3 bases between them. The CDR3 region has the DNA TGTGCCATCAGTGAAAACTACGAGCAGTACTTC. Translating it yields CAISENYEQYF.

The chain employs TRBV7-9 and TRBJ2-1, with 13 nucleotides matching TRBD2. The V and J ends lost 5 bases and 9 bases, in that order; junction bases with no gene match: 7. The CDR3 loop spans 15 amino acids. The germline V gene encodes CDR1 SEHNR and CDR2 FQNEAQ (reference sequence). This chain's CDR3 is CASSPTSGRAFEQFF. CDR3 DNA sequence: TGTGCCAGCAGCCCAACTAGCGGGAGGGCCTTTGAGCAGTTCTTC.

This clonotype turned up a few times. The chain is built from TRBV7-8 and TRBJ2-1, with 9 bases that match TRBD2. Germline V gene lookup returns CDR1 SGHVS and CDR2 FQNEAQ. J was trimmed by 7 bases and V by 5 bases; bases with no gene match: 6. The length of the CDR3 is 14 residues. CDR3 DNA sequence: TGTGCCAGCAGCCCTAGCGGGATTAAGAATGAGCAGTTCTTC. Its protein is CASSPSGIKNEQFF.

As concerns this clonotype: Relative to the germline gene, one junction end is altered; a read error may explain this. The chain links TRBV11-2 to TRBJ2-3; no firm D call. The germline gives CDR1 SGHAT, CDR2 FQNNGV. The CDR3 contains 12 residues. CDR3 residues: CASSLESVTVIF. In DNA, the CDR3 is TGTGCCAGCAGCTTAGAGTCTGTCACAGTCATTTTT.

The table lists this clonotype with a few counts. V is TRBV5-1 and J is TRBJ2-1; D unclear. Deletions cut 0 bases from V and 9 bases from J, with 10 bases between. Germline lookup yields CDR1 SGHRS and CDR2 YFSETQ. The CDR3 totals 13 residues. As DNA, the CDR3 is TGCGCCAGCAGCTTGGGTCCGCCGGGTGAGCAGTTCTTC. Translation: CASSLGPPGEQFF.

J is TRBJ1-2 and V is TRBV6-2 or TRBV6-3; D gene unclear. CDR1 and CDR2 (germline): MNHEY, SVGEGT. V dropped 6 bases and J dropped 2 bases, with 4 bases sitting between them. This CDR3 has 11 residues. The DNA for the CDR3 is TGTGCCAGCAGATGGAACTATGGCTACACCTTC. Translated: CASRWNYGYTF.

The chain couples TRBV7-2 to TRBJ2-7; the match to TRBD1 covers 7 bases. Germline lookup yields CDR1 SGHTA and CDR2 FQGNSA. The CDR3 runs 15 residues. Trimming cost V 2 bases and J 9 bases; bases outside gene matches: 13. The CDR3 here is CASSLPGQMGSGQYF. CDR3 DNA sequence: TGTGCCAGCAGCTTACCGGGACAGATGGGGTCGGGGCAGTACTTC.

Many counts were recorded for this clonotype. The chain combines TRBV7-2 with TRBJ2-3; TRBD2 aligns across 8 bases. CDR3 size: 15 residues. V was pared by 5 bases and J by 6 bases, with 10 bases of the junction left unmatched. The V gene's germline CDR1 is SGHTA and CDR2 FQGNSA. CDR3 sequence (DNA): TGTGCCAGCAGCCCGGGCGGGACTAGTTGGGATACGCAGTATTTT. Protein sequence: CASSPGGTSWDTQYF.

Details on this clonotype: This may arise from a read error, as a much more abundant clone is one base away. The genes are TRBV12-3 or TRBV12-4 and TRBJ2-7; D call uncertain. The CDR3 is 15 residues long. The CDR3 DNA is TGTGCCAGCAGTTTAGGGGTAGGTCCTGGGTACGAGCATTACTTC. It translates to CASSLGVGPGYEHYF.

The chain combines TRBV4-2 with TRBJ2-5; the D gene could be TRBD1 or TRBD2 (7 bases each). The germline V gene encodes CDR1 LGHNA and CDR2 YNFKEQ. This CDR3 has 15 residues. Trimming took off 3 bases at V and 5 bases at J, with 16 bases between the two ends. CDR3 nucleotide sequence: TGTGCCAGCAGCCACCCAGGGGGGGCTCGGGAGACCCAGTACTTC. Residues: CASSHPGGARETQYF.

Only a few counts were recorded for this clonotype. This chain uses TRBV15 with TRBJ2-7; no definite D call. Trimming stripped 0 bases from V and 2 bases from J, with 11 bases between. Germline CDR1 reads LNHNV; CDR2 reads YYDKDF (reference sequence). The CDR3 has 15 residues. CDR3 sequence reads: CATSRDFGLAYEQYF. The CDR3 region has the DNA TGTGCCACCAGCAGAGATTTCGGGCTAGCCTACGAGCAGTACTTC.

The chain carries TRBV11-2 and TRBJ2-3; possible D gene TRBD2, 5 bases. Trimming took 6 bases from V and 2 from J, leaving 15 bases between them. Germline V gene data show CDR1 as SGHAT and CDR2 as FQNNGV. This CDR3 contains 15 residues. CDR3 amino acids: CASRGTRGFTDTQYF. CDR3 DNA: TGTGCCAGCAGAGGCACCCGGGGTTTCACAGATACGCAGTATTTT.

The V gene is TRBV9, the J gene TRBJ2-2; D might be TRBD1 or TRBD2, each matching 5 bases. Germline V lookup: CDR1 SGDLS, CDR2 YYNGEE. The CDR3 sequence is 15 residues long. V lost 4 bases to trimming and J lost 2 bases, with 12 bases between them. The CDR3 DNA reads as TGTGCCAGCAGCTCAGTTGGGGGTAACACCGGGGAGCTGTTTTTT. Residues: CASSSVGGNTGELFF.

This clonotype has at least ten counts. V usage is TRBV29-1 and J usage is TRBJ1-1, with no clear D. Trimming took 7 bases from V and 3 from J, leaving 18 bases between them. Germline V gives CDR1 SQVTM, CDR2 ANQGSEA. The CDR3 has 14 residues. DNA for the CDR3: TGCAGCGACGAAGGGCAGGCCTTTTACACTGAAGCTTTCTTT. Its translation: CSDEGQAFYTEAFF.

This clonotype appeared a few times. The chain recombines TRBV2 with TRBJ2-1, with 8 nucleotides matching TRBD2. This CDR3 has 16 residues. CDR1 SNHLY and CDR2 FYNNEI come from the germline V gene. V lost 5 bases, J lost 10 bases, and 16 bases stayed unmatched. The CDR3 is CASSSQGTRIFNEQFF. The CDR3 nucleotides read TGTGCCAGCAGTTCCCAGGGGACTAGGATTTTCAACGAGCAGTTCTTC.

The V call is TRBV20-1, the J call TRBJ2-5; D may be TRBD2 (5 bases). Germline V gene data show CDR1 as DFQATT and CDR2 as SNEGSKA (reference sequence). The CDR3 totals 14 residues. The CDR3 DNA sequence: TGCAGCGCCCGGCAAGCGGTGAAAGAAGAGACCCAGTACTTC. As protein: CSARQAVKEETQYF.

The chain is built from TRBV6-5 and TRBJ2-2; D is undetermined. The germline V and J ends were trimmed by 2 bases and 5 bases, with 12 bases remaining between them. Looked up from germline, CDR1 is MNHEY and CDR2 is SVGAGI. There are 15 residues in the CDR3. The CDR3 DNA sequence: TGTGCCAGCAGTTACGGGCTAGTGGGAACCGGGGAGCTGTTTTTT. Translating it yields CASSYGLVGTGELFF.